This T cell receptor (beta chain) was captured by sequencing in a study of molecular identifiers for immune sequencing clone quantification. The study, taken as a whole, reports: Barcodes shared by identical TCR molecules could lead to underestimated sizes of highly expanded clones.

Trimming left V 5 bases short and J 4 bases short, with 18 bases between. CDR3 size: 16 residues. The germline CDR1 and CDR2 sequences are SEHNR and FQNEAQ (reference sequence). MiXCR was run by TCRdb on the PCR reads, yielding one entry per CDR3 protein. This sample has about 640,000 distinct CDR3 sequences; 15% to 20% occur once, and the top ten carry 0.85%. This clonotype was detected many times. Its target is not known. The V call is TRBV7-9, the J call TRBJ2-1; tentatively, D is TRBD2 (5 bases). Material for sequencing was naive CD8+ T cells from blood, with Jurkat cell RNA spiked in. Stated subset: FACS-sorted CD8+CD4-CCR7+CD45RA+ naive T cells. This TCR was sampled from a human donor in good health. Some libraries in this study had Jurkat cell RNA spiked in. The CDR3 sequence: CASSPRVSEPYNEQFF. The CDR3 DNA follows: TGTGCCAGCAGCCCTCGGGTTAGCGAGCCATACAATGAGCAGTTCTTC.